This passage covers 14 T cell receptor beta chains from one sample sequenced in a study of vaccination and CD4 T cells after COVID-19. Oncomine TCR Beta short-read sequencing was applied to DNA from cultured CD4+ T cells. TCRdb reprocessed the PCR reads via MiXCR and lists one record per CDR3 protein. The data show approximately 21,000 distinct CDR3 sequences, roughly two fifths seen once. Their recognized antigens are unknown. As for time point: late sampling 161 to 241 days after vaccination in a few convalescent patients. Treatment in this sample: roughly 11-day PBMC culture with coronavirus spike peptide pools or control peptides (ViraFEST assay). The sequencing used CD4+ T cells from blood, cultured in vitro, collected about 7 months after SARS-CoV-2 vaccination. The receptors here all came from a human donor who had recovered from COVID-19.

The chain is built from TRBV6-5 and TRBJ2-2; TRBD1 aligns across 9 bases. The germline V gene has CDR1 MNHEY and CDR2 SVGAGI. Trimming at V came to 2 bases and at J to 4 bases, leaving 11 bases not matched to a gene. CDR3 length equals 18 residues. This chain's CDR3 is CASSYLSRTGDGTGELFF. The CDR3 coding sequence is TGTGCCAGCAGTTACCTTTCCAGGACAGGGGATGGCACCGGGGAGCTGTTTTTT.

This chain connects TRBV29-1 to TRBJ2-7; 12 bases map to TRBD2. Germline V lookup: CDR1 SQVTM, CDR2 ANQGSEA. V gave up 7 bases and J gave up 2 bases; unmatched junction bases: 3. This CDR3 is 13 amino acids long. CDR3 sequence: CSGRTSGAYEQYF. CDR3 DNA: TGCAGCGGCAGGACTAGCGGGGCCTACGAGCAGTACTTC.

CDR3 coding DNA: TGTGCCAGCAGCCTCTTTCCTAGCACAGATACGCAGTATTTT. The encoded protein is CASSLFPSTDTQYF. This chain links TRBV27 with TRBJ2-3, with D uncertain. Per germline, CDR1 MNHEY and CDR2 SMNVEV (reference sequence). The CDR3 is made up of 14 amino acids. Deletions cut 6 bases from V and 0 bases from J, with 10 bases between.

The genes are TRBV20-1 and TRBJ2-2; D perhaps matches TRBD1 (5 bases). The CDR3 extends over 14 amino acids. V gave up 6 bases and J gave up 7 bases, with 18 bases separating them. The germline gives CDR1 DFQATT, CDR2 SNEGSKA (reference sequence). This CDR3 is CSANTGFPGGELFF. DNA for the CDR3: TGCAGTGCGAATACAGGCTTCCCGGGCGGGGAGCTGTTTTTT.

This clonotype was detected a few times. The CDR3 region has the DNA TGTGCCAGCCCTACCGTGGTAGCGGGATTTAGCACAGATACGCAGTATTTT. Translation: CASPTVVAGFSTDTQYF. The chain employs TRBV21-1 and TRBJ2-3; the DNA was not compared with TRBD2, the D call given in the table. TRBV21-1 is marked as a pseudogene. There are 17 residues in the CDR3.

The chain is built from TRBV6-2 or TRBV6-3 and TRBJ1-2; D gene uncertain. The germline V gene encodes CDR1 MNHEY and CDR2 SVGEGT. This CDR3 comprises 12 residues. Trimming pared 4 bases from V and 4 bases from J, leaving 7 bases between. CDR3: CASSSRAYGYTF. In nucleotides, the CDR3 is TGTGCCAGCAGTTCTAGGGCCTATGGCTACACCTTC.

V and J are TRBV7-3 and TRBJ2-5, with D perhaps TRBD2 (5 bases). Germline CDR1 reads SGHTA; CDR2 reads FQGTGA. The CDR3 sequence is 13 residues long. V was trimmed by 5 bases and J by 3 bases, leaving 10 bases between them. The CDR3 sequence is CASSQTRKETQYF. The CDR3 nucleotides are TGTGCCAGCAGCCAAACTAGGAAAGAGACCCAGTACTTC.

V and J are TRBV10-3 and TRBJ2-7, with 8 positions matching TRBD1. The CDR3 loop spans 13 amino acids. V shed 4 bases and J 4 bases; nucleotides not matched to a gene: 3. Germline V gene data show CDR1 as ENHRY and CDR2 as SYGVKD. The DNA of the CDR3 is TGTGCCATCAGTGCCAGGACAGGGTACGAGCAGTACTTC. Encoded protein: CAISARTGYEQYF.

V usage is TRBV27 and J usage is TRBJ1-1, with D perhaps TRBD1 (6 bases). This CDR3 comprises 16 residues. Germline-derived CDR1 and CDR2 are MNHEY and SMNVEV (reference sequence). V lost 2 bases to trimming and J lost 4 bases, with 17 bases between them. The CDR3 DNA reads TGTGCCAGCAGTTTACGGACTTCAACAGGGAGCACTGAAGCTTTCTTT. Protein: CASSLRTSTGSTEAFF.

The V call is TRBV10-3, the J call TRBJ2-2, with 7 nucleotides matching TRBD1. V shed 6 bases, J shed 3 bases, and the junction held 1 base outside the gene matches. CDR3 size: 13 residues. In germline, CDR1 is ENHRY, CDR2 SYGVKD. The CDR3 here is CAIRGQDTGELFF. DNA for the CDR3: TGTGCCATCAGAGGACAGGACACCGGGGAGCTGTTTTTT.

There are a few counts of this clonotype. This chain connects TRBV6-1 to TRBJ1-2; D is undetermined. The CDR3 runs to 14 residues. V was pared by 1 base and J by 6 bases, with 12 bases between. Germline V gene sequence: CDR1 MNHNS, CDR2 SASEGT. The CDR3 is CASSEGGRLDGYTF. DNA for the CDR3: TGTGCCAGCAGTGAAGGAGGCAGGCTAGATGGCTACACCTTC.

There are a few counts of this clonotype. V usage is TRBV7-2 and J usage is TRBJ2-5; D is perhaps TRBD1 (6 bases). The germline gives CDR1 SGHTA, CDR2 FQGNSA. V gave up 3 bases and J gave up 5 bases, with 10 bases separating them. The CDR3 contains 13 residues. Written as DNA, the CDR3 is TGTGCCAGCAGCTTGGCAGGGGCCGAGACCCAGTACTTC. Its protein is CASSLAGAETQYF.

V gene TRBV7-2 combines with J gene TRBJ2-1; 9 bases are shared with TRBD1. Germline V CDR1 and CDR2: SGHTA, FQGNSA. The length of the CDR3 is 16 residues. After removal of 0 bases from V and 9 bases from J, the junction contained 9 bases not matched to a gene. CDR3 coding DNA: TGTGCCAGCAGCTTAGCGCTCAGGACAGGGGATACTGAGCAGTTCTTC. Amino acid sequence: CASSLALRTGDTEQFF.

This clonotype was picked up a small number of times. The rearrangement uses TRBV6-1 and TRBJ1-5, with 9 bases that match TRBD1. Trimming took 6 bases from V and 5 from J; bases not matched to a gene: 2. The germline V gene has CDR1 MNHNS and CDR2 SASEGT. The CDR3 loop spans 13 amino acids. This CDR3 is CASRRQGDQPQHF. CDR3 sequence (DNA): TGTGCCAGCAGAAGACAGGGGGATCAGCCCCAGCATTTT.